This T cell receptor beta chain was recovered during a study of control samples from healthy donors and cancer patients. TCRdb's table, derived via immunoSEQ multiplex PCR, lists solely in-frame clones and lacks some. The table has about 50,000 clones, approximately 90% seen once. The CDR3 sequence is 15 residues long. Germline values: CDR1 SEHNR, CDR2 FQNEAQ (reference sequence). Between the trimmed V and J ends, which lost 3 bases and 3 bases, there was a span of 12 bases. The TCR comes from a man aged 25 to 45 with colorectal cancer. The chain uses TRBV7-9 and TRBJ2-1, with a tentative D call TRBD1 (6 bases). The specimen was PBMCs. The CDR3: CASSFSTGLYNEQFF. Here the CDR3 DNA reads TGTGCCAGCAGCTTTAGTACAGGGCTCTACAATGAGCAGTTCTTC.